This T cell receptor beta chain emerged from a study of CD8 T cells in ankylosing spondylitis. Notes on the study in general: Within ankylosing spondylitis blood, a TCR beta motif made up of under 10 highly homologous variants appeared to be characteristic.

Molecular-barcoded quantitative 5'-RACE produced these TCR beta libraries. From the 5' RACE reads, TCRdb called clonotypes with MiXCR, one entry per CDR3 protein. The sample lists some 140,000 distinct CDR3 sequences, 17% occurring once. Notes on this clonotype: Its antigen remains unidentified.

Sequenced input: blood, either unsorted or a sorted T cell fraction (not recorded which). This sequence was found in a male donor with ankylosing spondylitis.

The CDR3 DNA is TGCAGTGCTGATCCGGGACTAGCGGGAGGGGAGGATTCCAATGAGCAGTTCTTC. This translates into CSADPGLAGGEDSNEQFF. This rearrangement joins TRBV20-1 to TRBJ2-1, with TRBD2 matching 16 bases. The CDR3 contains 18 residues. CDR1 and CDR2 (germline): DFQATT, SNEGSKA (reference sequence). Trimming removed 5 bases from V and 6 bases from J; junction bases left unmatched: 13.